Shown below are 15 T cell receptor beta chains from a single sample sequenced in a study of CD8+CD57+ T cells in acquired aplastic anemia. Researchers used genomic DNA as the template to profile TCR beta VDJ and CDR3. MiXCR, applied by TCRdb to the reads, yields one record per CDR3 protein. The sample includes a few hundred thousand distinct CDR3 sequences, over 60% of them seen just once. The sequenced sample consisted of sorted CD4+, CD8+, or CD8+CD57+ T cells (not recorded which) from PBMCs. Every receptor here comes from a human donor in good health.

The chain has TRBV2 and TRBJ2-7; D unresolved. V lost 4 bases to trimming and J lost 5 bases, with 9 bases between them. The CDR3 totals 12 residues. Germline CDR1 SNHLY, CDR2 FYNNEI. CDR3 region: CASSGLSHEQYF. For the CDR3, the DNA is TGTGCCAGCAGTGGACTGTCCCACGAGCAGTACTTC.

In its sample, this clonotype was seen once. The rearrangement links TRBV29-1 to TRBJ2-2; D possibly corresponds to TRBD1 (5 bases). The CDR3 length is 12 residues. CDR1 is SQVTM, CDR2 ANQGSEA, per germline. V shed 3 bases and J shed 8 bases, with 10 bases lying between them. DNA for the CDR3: TGCAGCGTTGAGGACATGGAGGGGGAGCTGTTTTTT. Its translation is CSVEDMEGELFF.

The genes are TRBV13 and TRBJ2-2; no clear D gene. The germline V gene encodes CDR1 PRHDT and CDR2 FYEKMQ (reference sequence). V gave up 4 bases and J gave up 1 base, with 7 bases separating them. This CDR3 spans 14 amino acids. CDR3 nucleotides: TGTGCCAGCAGCTCCCCAGAGAACACCGGGGAGCTGTTTTTT. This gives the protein CASSSPENTGELFF. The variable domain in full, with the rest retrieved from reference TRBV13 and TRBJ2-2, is AAGVIQSPRHLIKEKRETATLKCYPIPRHDTVYWYQQGPGQDPQFLISFYEKMQSDKGSIPDRFSAQQFSDYHSELNMSSLELGDSALYFCASSSPENTGELFFGEGSRLTVL.

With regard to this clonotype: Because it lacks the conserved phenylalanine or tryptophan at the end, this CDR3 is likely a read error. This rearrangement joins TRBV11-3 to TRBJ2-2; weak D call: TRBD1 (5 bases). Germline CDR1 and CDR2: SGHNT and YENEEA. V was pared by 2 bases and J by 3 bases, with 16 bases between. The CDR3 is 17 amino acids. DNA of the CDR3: TGTGCCAGCAGCTTATATGACTCACAAGGGGACACCGGGGAGCTGTTTCTT. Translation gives CASSLYDSQGDTGELFL.

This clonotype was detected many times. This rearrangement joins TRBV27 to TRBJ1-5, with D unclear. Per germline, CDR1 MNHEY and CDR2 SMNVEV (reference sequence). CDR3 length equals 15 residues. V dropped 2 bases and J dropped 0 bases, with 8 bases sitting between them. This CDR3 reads CASSLHRSSNQPQHF. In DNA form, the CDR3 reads TGTGCCAGCAGTTTACACAGAAGTAGCAATCAGCCCCAGCATTTT.

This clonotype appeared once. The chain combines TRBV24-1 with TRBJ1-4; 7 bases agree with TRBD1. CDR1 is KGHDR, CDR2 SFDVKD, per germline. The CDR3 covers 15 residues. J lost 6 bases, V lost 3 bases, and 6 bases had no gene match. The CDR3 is CATSDPKGAHEKLFF. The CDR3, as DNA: TGTGCCACCAGTGATCCTAAGGGGGCTCATGAAAAACTGTTTTTT.

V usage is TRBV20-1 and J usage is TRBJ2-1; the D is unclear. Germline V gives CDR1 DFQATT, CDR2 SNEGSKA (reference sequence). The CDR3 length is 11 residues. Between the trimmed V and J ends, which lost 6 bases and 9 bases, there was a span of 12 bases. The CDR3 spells CSALLNLEQFF. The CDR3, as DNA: TGCAGTGCCCTCCTCAACCTTGAGCAGTTCTTC.

This CDR3 reads CASSLIATGSNEQFF. CDR3 DNA sequence: TGTGCCAGCAGCTTAATAGCTACGGGATCGAATGAGCAGTTCTTC. V and J are TRBV7-9 and TRBJ2-1, with a tentative D call TRBD2 (5 bases). The CDR3 consists of 15 residues. Looked up from germline, CDR1 is SEHNR and CDR2 is FQNEAQ (reference sequence). V shed 2 bases and J shed 7 bases, with 15 bases lying between them.

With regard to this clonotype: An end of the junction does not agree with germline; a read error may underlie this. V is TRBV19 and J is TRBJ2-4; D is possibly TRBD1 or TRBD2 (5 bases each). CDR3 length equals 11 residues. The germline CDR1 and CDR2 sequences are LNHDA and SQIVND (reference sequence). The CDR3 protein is CASSIAGRVAF. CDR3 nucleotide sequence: TGTGCCAGTAGTATTGCAGGGAGAGTTGCCTTC.

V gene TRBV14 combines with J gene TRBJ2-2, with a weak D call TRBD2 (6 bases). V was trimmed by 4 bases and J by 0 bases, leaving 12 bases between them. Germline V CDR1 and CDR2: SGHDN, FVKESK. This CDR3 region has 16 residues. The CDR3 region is CASSRPRDSNTGELFF. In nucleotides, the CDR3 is TGTGCCAGCAGCCGCCCGAGGGACTCGAACACCGGGGAGCTGTTTTTT.

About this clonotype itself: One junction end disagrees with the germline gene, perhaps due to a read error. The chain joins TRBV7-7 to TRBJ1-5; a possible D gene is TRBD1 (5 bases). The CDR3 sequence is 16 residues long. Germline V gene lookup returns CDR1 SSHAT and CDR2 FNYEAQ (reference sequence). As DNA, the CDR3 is TGTGCTAGCAGCTTAGCGGGGGGGGAGAGCAATCAGCCCCAGCATTTT. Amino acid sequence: CASSLAGGESNQPQHF. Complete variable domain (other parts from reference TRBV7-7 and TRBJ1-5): GAGVSQSPRYKVTKRGQDVTLRCDPISSHATLYWYQQALGQGPEFLTYFNYEAQPDKSGLPSDRFSAERPEGSISTLTIQRTEQRDSAMYRCASSLAGGESNQPQHFGDGTRLSIL.

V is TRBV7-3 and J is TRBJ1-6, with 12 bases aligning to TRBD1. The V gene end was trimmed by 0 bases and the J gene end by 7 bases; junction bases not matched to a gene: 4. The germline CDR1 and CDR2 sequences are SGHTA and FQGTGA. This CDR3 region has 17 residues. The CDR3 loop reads CASSLTGTGGANSPLHF. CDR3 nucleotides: TGTGCCAGCAGCTTAACGGGGACAGGGGGCGCGAATTCACCCCTCCACTTT.

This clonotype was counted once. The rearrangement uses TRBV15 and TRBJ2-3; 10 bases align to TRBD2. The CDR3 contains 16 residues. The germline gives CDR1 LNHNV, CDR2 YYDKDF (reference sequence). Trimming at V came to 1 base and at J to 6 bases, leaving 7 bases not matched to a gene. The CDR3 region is CATSRGLAGVGDTQYF. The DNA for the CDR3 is TGTGCCACCAGCAGAGGGCTAGCGGGGGTGGGGGATACGCAGTATTTT.

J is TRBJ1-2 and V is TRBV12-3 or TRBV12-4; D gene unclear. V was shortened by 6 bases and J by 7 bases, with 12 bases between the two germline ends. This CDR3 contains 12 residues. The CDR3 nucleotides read TGTGCCAGCAGCCCTTCGGTAGGTGGCTACACCTTC. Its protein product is CASSPSVGGYTF.

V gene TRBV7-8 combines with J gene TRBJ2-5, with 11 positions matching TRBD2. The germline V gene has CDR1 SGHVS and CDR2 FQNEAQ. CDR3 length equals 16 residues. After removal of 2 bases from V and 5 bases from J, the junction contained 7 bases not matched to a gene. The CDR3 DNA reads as TGTGCCAGCAGCTTACCCCTAGCGGGGGGAGGGGAGACCCAGTACTTC. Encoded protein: CASSLPLAGGGETQYF.